This T cell receptor (beta chain) was sequenced during a study of CD8 T cells in Susac syndrome. Trimming pared 0 bases from V and 7 bases from J, leaving 13 bases between. Per the germline V gene, CDR1 is LGHNA and CDR2 is YNFKEQ. CDR3 length equals 14 residues. The RNA, roughly 0.45 to 1 ug, was put through reverse transcription using random hexamers. MiXCR was run by TCRdb on the immunoSEQ multiplex PCR reads, yielding one entry per CDR3 protein. The sample consists of 120,000 or so distinct CDR3 sequences, roughly 93% of them appearing once. CD8+ and CD4+ T cells from blood underwent TCR beta sequencing, which was carried out in a high-throughput format.

The chain recombines TRBV4-2 with TRBJ2-7; D is perhaps TRBD2 (6 bases). The TCR was taken from a human donor with multiple sclerosis. The sample comprised CD4+ T cells from PBMCs. The CDR3 loop reads CASSQDRAGREQYF. The CDR3 DNA is TGTGCCAGCAGCCAAGATCGTGCGGGGAGGGAGCAGTACTTC.